This T cell receptor (beta chain) appears in the sequencing data of a study of blood T cell repertoires in COVID-19. Study-wide background: Whether acute or convalescent, the COVID-19 samples came from the United States, Italy and Spain. PBMCs, B-cell-depleted T cells, or T cells were the source of the cDNA or gDNA that made up the material.

Enrolled during active infection, Seattle patients were then followed longitudinally. Authors' processing steps: Estimated nucleated cell counts came from reference gene primer amplification. The repertoire was sequenced with immunoSEQ multiplex PCR; TCRdb's copy has only in-frame clones and lacks some. The DNA was the basis for D and trimming; V, J and clone size are from that table. The profile shows some 260,000 clones, about 90% of them singletons. What was sequenced was peripheral blood. The receptor's source is a woman in her 70s with COVID-19, enrolled during active disease.

CDR3 residues: CASSERRLLNTEAFF. Written as DNA, the CDR3 is TGTGCCAGCAGTGAAAGGAGGCTCCTTAACACTGAAGCTTTCTTT. This chain joins TRBV6-1 and TRBJ1-1; D is unclear. In germline, CDR1 is MNHNS, CDR2 SASEGT. Trimming removed 2 bases from V and 2 bases from J, with 12 bases in between. CDR3 length equals 15 residues.